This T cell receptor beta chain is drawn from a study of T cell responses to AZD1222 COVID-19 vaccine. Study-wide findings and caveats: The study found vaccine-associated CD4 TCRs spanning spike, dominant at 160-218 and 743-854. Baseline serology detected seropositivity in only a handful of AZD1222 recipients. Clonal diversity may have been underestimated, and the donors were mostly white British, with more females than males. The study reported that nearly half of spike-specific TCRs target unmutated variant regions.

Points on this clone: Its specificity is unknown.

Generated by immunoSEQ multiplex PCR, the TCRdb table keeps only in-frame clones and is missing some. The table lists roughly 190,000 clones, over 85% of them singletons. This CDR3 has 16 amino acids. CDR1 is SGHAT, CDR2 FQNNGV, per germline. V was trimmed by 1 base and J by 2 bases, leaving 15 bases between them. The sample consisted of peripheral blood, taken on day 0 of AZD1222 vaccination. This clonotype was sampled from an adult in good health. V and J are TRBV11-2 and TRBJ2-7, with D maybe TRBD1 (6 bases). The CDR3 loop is CASSLAIRAGAYEQYF. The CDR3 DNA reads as TGTGCCAGCAGCTTAGCGATTAGGGCAGGGGCCTACGAGCAGTACTTC.